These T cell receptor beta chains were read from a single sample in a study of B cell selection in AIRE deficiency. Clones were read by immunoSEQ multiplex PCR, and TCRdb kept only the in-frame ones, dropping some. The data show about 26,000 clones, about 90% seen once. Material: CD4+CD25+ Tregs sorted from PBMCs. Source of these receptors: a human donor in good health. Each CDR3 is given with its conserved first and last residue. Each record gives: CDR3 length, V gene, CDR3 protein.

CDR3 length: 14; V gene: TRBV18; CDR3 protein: CASSPGGQNYEQYF
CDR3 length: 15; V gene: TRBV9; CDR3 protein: CASSPDRKTNSPLHF
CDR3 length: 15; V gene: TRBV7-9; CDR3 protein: CASSSPDRNLYEQYF
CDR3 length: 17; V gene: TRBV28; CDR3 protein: CASSPTRQGVIGNTIYF
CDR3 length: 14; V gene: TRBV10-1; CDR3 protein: CASSETRGPTEAFF
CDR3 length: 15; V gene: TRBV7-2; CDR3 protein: CASSQTGGLSYEQYF
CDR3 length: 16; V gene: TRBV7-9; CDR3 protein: CASSPWTSGKRNTQYF
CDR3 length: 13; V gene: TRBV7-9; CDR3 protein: CASSQGRNTEAFF
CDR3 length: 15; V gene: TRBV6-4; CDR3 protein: CASSEIAGGGDTQYF
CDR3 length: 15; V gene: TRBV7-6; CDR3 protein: CASSLGGPLGWGQYF
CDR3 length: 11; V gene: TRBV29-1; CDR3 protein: CSAARVSGYTF
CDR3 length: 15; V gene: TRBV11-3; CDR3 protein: CASSLRGGYTDTQYF
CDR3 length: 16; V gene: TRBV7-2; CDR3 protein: CASSLASGWSNQPQHF
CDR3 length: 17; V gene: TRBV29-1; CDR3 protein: CSVEGGLAGVLGETQYF
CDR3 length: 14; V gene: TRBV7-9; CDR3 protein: CASSLRGGLHEQYF
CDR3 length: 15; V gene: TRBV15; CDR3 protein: CATSRDGRINNEQFF
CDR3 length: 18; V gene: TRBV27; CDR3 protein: CASSLGGPGQGARYGYTF
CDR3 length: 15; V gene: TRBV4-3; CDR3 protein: CASSQDRQGGYGYTF
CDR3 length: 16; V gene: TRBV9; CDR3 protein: CASSPRGTSGYNEQFF
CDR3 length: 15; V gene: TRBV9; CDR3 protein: CASSPRDTHNYEQYF
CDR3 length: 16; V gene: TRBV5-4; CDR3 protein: CASSLGRGGSYNEQFF
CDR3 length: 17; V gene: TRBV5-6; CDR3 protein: CASSQGSLPGSDYGYTF
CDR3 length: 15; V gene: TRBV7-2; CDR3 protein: CASSFSISGANVLTF
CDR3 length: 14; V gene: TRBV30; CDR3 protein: CAWTSDGLNTEAFF
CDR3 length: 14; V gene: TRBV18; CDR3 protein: CASSPPSGEETQYF
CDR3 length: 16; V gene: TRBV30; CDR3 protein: CAWSPRGGDRGYEQYF
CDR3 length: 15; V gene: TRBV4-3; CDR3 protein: CASSQERRGYQPQHF
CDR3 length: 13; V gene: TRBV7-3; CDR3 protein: CASRQTANTEAFF
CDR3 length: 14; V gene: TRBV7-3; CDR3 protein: CASSLTTGMTEQYF
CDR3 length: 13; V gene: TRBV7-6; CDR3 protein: CASSHAKGWELFF
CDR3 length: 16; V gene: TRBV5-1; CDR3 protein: CASSWASGGQSYEQYF
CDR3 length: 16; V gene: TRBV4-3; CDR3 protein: CASSQSAGTDNSPLHF
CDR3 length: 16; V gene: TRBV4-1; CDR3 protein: CASSQDLGKRGYEQYF
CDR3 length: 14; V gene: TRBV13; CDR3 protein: CASTHRRPYNEQFF
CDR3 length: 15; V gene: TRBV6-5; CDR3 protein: CASSYSLGKGTEAFF
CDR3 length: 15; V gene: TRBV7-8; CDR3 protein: CASSLNTGVGETQYF
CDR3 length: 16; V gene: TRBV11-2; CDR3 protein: CASSLSGLAGGSEQFF
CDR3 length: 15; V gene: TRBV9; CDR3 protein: CASSAKGQKSSEQYF
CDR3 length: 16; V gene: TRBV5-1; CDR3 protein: CASSIGTGASTDTQYF
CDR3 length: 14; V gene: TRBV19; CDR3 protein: CASSIGGHNEKLFF
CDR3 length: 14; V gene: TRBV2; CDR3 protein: CASRAQGFYNEQFF
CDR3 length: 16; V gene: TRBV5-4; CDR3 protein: CASSLASGGAGNEQFF
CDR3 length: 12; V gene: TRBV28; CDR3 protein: CATQGDSYEQYF
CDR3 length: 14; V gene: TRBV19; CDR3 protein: CASRSDRFRTEAFF
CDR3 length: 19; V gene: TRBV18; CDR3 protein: CASSPLQGSVAALPYEQYF
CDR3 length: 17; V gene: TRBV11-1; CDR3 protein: CASSLARNGGWYSEAFF
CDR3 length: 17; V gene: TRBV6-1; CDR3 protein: CASSEIRVLGLNEKLFF
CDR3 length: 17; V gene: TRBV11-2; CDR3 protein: CASSLGRSSSYNSPLHF
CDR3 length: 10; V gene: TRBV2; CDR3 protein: CASLGDTIYF
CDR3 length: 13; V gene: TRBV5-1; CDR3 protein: CASAGQLGEKLFF
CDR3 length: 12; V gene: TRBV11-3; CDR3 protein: CASSLGAGELFF
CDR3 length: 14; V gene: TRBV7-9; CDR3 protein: CASSPDRGVQPQHF
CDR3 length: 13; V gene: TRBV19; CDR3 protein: CASRGSGNYGYTF
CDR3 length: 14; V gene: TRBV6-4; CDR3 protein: CASSTDRDGTEAFF
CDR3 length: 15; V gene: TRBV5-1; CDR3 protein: CASSQNLGQGVGYTF